This record concerns one T cell receptor (beta chain) sequence. Repertoires were generated with immunoSEQ multiplex PCR, while TCRdb's copy carries only in-frame clones and drops some. The table includes about 120,000 clones, around nine tenths detected once. This record comes from a study of cytomegalovirus exposure and HLA in healthy donors. The receptor was isolated from a young woman in good health and CMV-seronegative. The sample was PBMCs.

The DNA for the CDR3 is TGTGCCAGCAGCTCTCGTGGCAGGGGCCTTGAAGCTTTCTTT. Translation: CASSSRGRGLEAFF. The chain uses TRBV7-9 and TRBJ1-1; tentative D call: TRBD1 (6 bases). Germline loops: CDR1 SEHNR, CDR2 FQNEAQ (reference sequence). The V gene lost 4 bases and the J gene lost 7 bases, with 16 bases spanning the gap. The CDR3 length is 14 residues.